This entry concerns a single T cell receptor beta chain. The V end was cut by 10 bases, the J end by 0 bases, with 12 bases between. CDR1 is MDHEN and CDR2 is SYDVKM in the germline V gene. The CDR3 has 14 amino acids. The entry originates in a study of OX40 agonist ivuxolimab in advanced cancers. TCRdb keeps only in-frame clones here, not all; method: immunoSEQ multiplex PCR. This sample has 65,000 to 100,000 clones, with 90% found just once. The material sequenced was CD4+ or CD8+ T cells sorted from blood, taken in a trial of the OX40 agonist ivuxolimab. The receptor was isolated from an adult with an advanced solid tumor such as melanoma, head and neck, liver or kidney cancer. The chain links TRBV28 to TRBJ2-2; tentatively, D is TRBD1 (6 bases). The CDR3 spells CATKTGTNTGELFF. The CDR3 DNA reads TGTGCCACGAAAACAGGGACGAACACCGGGGAGCTGTTTTTT.